Listed below are T cell receptor beta chains from one sample, sequenced in a study of sequential checkpoint blockade in melanoma. Clones were read by immunoSEQ multiplex PCR, and TCRdb kept only the in-frame ones, dropping some. The data contain more than 5,500 clones, roughly a fifth of them singletons. Sequences were derived from tumor tissue (inferred from file names), sampled from a patient given nivolumab and ipilimumab in sequence. These receptors came from a human donor with melanoma. Both conserved end residues are part of each CDR3. A D gene is named only where the DNA matches it firmly. Clone size, where shown, is once, few, many, or a class for clones that have expanded.

v_gene	d_gene	j_gene	abundance	CDR3nt	CDR3aa
TRBV29-1	TRBD1	TRBJ1-5	-	TGCAGCGTCGAGACCGGGACAGGAGGCAATCAGCCCCAGCATTTT	CSVETGTGGNQPQHF
TRBV6-8	-	TRBJ1-2	many	TGTGCCAGTTCAGGACGGTACTATGGCTACACCTTC	CASSGRYYGYTF
TRBV14	TRBD1	TRBJ2-1	-	TGTGCCAGCAGCCAAGTACAACAGGGGGCCTACAATGAGCAGTTCTTC	CASSQVQQGAYNEQFF
TRBV15	TRBD1	TRBJ2-2	-	TGTGCCACCAGCCTCCAGAACGGGGCGGAGAGACAGGGGTGGACCGGGGAGCTGTTTTTT	CATSLQNGAERQGWTGELFF
TRBV7-7	-	TRBJ2-5	many	TGTGCCAGCAGCTTACTAGGGGCGCGGGAGACCCAGTACTTC	CASSLLGARETQYF
TRBV14	TRBD1	TRBJ1-2	-	TGTGCCAGCAGCCAAGCGAGAGGGGGACAGAGATCTTTTAACTATGGCTACACCTTC	CASSQARGGQRSFNYGYTF
TRBV30	-	TRBJ1-3	-	TGTGCCTGGAGTTCGGTTGGGGGGTTAAGAACTGGAAACACCATATATTTT	CAWSSVGGLRTGNTIYF
TRBV11-3	-	TRBJ1-4	-	TGTGCCAGCAGCGATGTTCGGTCAGGGAAAAATGAAAAACTGTTTTTT	CASSDVRSGKNEKLFF
TRBV11-3	TRBD1	TRBJ1-2	many	TGTGCCAGCAGCTTGTTGGGGGACAGGAAGAGCCATGGCTACACCTTC	CASSLLGDRKSHGYTF
TRBV11-3	-	TRBJ2-6	few	TGTGCCAGCAGCTGGTCCCTCTCTGGGGCCAACGTCCTGACTTTC	CASSWSLSGANVLTF
TRBV11-3	TRBD2	TRBJ2-1	-	TGTGCCAGCAGCTTAGGGGGGACTATGTGGGAGCAGTTCTTC	CASSLGGTMWEQFF
TRBV6-8	-	TRBJ2-7	-	TGTGCCAGCAAGGCGGACCCAAGAGGAGAGCAGTACTTC	CASKADPRGEQYF
TRBV6-8	-	TRBJ1-2	-	TGTGCCAGCAGTCCCCGAATGGGACTGACTTCTAACTATGGCTACACCTTC	CASSPRMGLTSNYGYTF
TRBV23-1	-	TRBJ1-1	few	TGCGCCAGCAGCTTGAGCGGGGACACTGAAGCTTTCTTT	CASSLSGDTEAFF
TRBV11-3	-	TRBJ2-4	few	TGTGCCAGCAGCCCCCCCGGGGTATGGAAAAACATTCAGTACTTC	CASSPPGVWKNIQYF
TRBV5-1	-	TRBJ2-7	-	TGCGCCAGCAGCTTCGGCGCGGGGTCCTACGAGCAGTACTTC	CASSFGAGSYEQYF
TRBV6-8	-	TRBJ1-6	-	TGTGCCAGCAGTGTCGGGGTATCCTATAATTCACCCCTCCACTTT	CASSVGVSYNSPLHF
TRBV7-7	-	TRBJ2-1	few	TGTGCCAGCAGCTTAGGAGGGTACTCCTACAATGAGCAGTTCTTC	CASSLGGYSYNEQFF
TRBV11-3	-	TRBJ1-3	many	TGTGCCAGCAGCCAAGCTAACAAAATGATTGGAAACACCATATATTTT	CASSQANKMIGNTIYF
TRBV2	TRBD2	TRBJ2-2	many	TGTGCCAGCAGTTTAGCGGGCTCGAACACCGGGGAGCTGTTTTTT	CASSLAGSNTGELFF
TRBV6-8	TRBD1	TRBJ2-2	-	TGTGCCAGCAGGAGTGGCAGGGGGCCGACCGGGGAGCTGTTTTTT	CASRSGRGPTGELFF
TRBV7-5	-	TRBJ2-1	few	TGTGCCAGCAGCCCGACTAGCGGGAGGGGGTACAATGAGCAGTTCTTC	CASSPTSGRGYNEQFF
TRBV29-1	-	TRBJ2-3	-	TGCAGCGTCCTCAAGCGCACAGATACGCAGTATTTT	CSVLKRTDTQYF
TRBV5-1	TRBD1	TRBJ1-3	-	TGCGCCAGCAGCCAGGGGACAGGGATAAGCTCTGGAAACACCATATATTTT	CASSQGTGISSGNTIYF
TRBV30	-	TRBJ1-1	few	TGTGCCTGGAGTGTGGTGAAGTACACTGAAGCTTTCTTT	CAWSVVKYTEAFF
TRBV11-3	-	TRBJ1-1	many	TGTGCCAGCAGCTTTCTGGGTGGCGACACTGAAGCTTTCTTT	CASSFLGGDTEAFF
TRBV6-8	-	TRBJ2-4	-	TGTGCCAGCAGTGTTGGGACTCAAGCCAAAAACATTCAGTACTTC	CASSVGTQAKNIQYF
TRBV11-3	-	TRBJ1-2	-	TGTGCCAGCAGCTCCCGAGAGGCAACTTGGCCTATATATGGCTACACCTTC	CASSSREATWPIYGYTF
TRBV18	TRBD2	TRBJ2-1	-	TGTGCCAGCTCACAAAGGACTAGTTCTTACAATGAGCAGTTCTTC	CASSQRTSSYNEQFF
TRBV19	-	TRBJ1-5	-	TGTGCCAGTACCCAAGGGGGGTATAATCAGCCCCAGCATTTT	CASTQGGYNQPQHF
TRBV4-1	TRBD2	TRBJ2-4	many	TGCGCCAGCAGCCAGGTGCTAGCGGGAGGGGGATATAAAAACATTCAGTACTTC	CASSQVLAGGGYKNIQYF
TRBV11-3	TRBD1	TRBJ2-7	few	TGTGCCAGCAGCTTAGGGACAGGGACTTACGAGCAGTACTTC	CASSLGTGTYEQYF
TRBV11-3	TRBD1	TRBJ1-1	few	TGTGCCAGCAGCTTAGTTACCTCCGGGACAGGGACTGAAGCTTTCTTT	CASSLVTSGTGTEAFF
TRBV30	TRBD1	TRBJ2-1	medium-sized	TGTGCCGGGGACAGGGGAATGTTCTATGAGCAGTTCTTC	CAGDRGMFYEQFF
TRBV30	-	TRBJ1-4	-	TGTGCCTGGACTTCGAAACAGGGAAGAGGAAATGAAAAACTGTTTTTT	CAWTSKQGRGNEKLFF
TRBV11-3	TRBD1	TRBJ1-2	few	TGTGCCAGCAGCCCCGGACAGGGGGCTTGGGGCTACACCTTC	CASSPGQGAWGYTF